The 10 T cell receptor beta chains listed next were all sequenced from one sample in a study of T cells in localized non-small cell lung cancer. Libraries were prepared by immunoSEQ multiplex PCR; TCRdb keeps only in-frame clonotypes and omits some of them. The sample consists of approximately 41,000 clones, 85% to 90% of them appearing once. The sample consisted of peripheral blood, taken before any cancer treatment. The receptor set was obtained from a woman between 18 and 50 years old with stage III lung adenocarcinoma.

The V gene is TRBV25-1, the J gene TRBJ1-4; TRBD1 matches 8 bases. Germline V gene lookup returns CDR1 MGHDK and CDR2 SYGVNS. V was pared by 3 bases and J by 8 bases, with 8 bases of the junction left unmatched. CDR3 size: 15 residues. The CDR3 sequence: CASSDRDRGHEKLFF. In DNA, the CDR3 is TGTGCCAGCAGTGATAGAGACAGGGGACACGAAAAACTGTTTTTT. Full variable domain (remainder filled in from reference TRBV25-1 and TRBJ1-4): EADIYQTPRYLVIGTGKKITLECSQTMGHDKMYWYQQDPGMELHLIHYSYGVNSTEKGDLSSESTVSRIRTEHFPLTLESARPSHTSQYLCASSDRDRGHEKLFFGSGTQLSVL.

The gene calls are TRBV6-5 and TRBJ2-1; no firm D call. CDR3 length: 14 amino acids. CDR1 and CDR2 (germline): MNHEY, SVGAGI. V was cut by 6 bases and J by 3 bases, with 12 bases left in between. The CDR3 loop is CASRYGRNYNEQFF. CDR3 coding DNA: TGTGCCAGCAGGTACGGACGGAACTACAATGAGCAGTTCTTC.

The CDR3 bases are TGTGCCAGCAGCTGGGGACAGACCGTGGACGAGCAGTACTTC. Its translation is CASSWGQTVDEQYF. V is TRBV7-2 and J is TRBJ2-7; 7 bases match TRBD1. Germline values: CDR1 SGHTA, CDR2 FQGNSA. This CDR3 is 14 amino acids long. The V gene end was trimmed by 4 bases and the J gene end by 5 bases; junction bases not matched to a gene: 8. Full variable domain (missing parts from reference TRBV7-2 and TRBJ2-7): GAGVSQSPSNKVTEKGKDVELRCDPISGHTALYWYRQSLGQGLEFLIYFQGNSAPDKSGLPSDRFSAERTGGSVSTLTIQRTQQEDSAVYLCASSWGQTVDEQYFGPGTRLTVT.

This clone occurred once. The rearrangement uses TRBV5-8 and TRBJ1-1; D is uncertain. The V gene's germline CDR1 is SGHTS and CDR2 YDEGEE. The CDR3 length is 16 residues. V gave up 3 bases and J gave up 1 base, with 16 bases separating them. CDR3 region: CASSSSYGPGNTEAFF. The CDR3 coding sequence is TGTGCCAGCAGCTCAAGTTATGGACCGGGGAACACTGAAGCTTTCTTT. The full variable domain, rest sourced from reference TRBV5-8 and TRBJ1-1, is EAGVTQSPTHLIKTRGQQATLRCSPISGHTSVYWYQQALGLGLQFLLWYDEGEERNRGNFPPRFSGRQFPNYSSELNVNALELEDSALYLCASSSSYGPGNTEAFFGQGTRLTVV.

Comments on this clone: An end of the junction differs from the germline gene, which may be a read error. The CDR3: CASSFATNEKLFF. For the CDR3, the DNA is TGTGCTAGCTCATTCGCAACTAATGAAAAACTGTTTTTT. The V gene is TRBV18, the J gene TRBJ1-4; D unresolved. Germline V gene sequence: CDR1 KGHSH, CDR2 LQKENI. The CDR3 totals 13 residues.

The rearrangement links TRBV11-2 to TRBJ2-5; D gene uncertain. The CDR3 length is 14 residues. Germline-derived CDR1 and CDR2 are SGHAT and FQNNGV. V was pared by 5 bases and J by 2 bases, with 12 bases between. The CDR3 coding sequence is TGTGCCAGCAGCCCTCCAGGATTACAAGAGACCCAGTACTTC. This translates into CASSPPGLQETQYF.

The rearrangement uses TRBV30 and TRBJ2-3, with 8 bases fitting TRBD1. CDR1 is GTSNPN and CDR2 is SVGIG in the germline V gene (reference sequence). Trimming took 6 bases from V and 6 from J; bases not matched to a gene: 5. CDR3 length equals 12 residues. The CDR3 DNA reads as TGTGCCTGCGGGACAGGTGGGGATACGCAGTATTTT. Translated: CACGTGGDTQYF.

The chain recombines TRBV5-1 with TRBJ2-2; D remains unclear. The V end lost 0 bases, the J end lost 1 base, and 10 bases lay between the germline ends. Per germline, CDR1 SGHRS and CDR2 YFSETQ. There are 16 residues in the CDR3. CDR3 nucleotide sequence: TGCGCCAGCAGCTTGGTGACATCGGGGAACACCGGGGAGCTGTTTTTT. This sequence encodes CASSLVTSGNTGELFF.

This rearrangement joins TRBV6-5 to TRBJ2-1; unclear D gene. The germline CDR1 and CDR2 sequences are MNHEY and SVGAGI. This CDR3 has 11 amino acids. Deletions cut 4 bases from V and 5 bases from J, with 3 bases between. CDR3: CASSLNNEQFF. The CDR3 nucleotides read TGTGCCAGCAGTTTGAACAATGAGCAGTTCTTC.

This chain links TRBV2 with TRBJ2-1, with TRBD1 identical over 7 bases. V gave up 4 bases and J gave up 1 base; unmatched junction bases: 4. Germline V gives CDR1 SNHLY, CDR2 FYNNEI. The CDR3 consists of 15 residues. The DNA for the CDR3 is TGTGCCAGCAGTGTACAGGGGTCGTCCTACAATGAGCAGTTCTTC. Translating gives CASSVQGSSYNEQFF. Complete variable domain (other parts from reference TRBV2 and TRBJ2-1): EPEVTQTPSHQVTQMGQEVILRCVPISNHLYFYWYRQILGQKVEFLVSFYNNEISEKSEIFDDQFSVERPDGSNFTLKIRSTKLEDSAMYFCASSVQGSSYNEQFFGPGTRLTVL.